Shown below are 23 T cell receptor beta chains from a single sample sequenced in a study of regulatory T cells in long-lasting Graves disease. Described time point: persistent/refractory GD, antithyroid drugs over 5 years with positive TRAb. The authors made the TCR library using RNA they extracted from PBMCs. Arm-PCR of CDR3 regions and iRepertoire HTBI primers were the basis on which TCR beta libraries were built. TCRdb recomputed calls from the multiplex PCR reads with MiXCR, one row per CDR3 protein. The table records about 460,000 distinct CDR3 sequences, under 25% of them present only once. The specimen was peripheral blood mononuclear cells (PBMCs), collected when the disease was refractory, from a patient treated with antithyroid drugs. The receptors were sampled from a female donor with Graves disease.

This clonotype showed up just a few times. V is TRBV18 and J is TRBJ1-1; D not certain. CDR1 KGHSH and CDR2 LQKENI come from the germline V gene. The CDR3 sequence is 15 residues long. The germline V and J ends were trimmed by 1 base and 0 bases, with 9 bases remaining between them. This chain's CDR3 is CASSPLPIMNTEAFF. As DNA, the CDR3 is TGTGCCAGCTCACCACTCCCGATTATGAACACTGAAGCTTTCTTT.

This clonotype was counted a single time. The chain has TRBV11-3 and TRBJ2-3; possibly TRBD1 for D (5 bases). The CDR3 extends over 14 amino acids. The ends were cut back, 1 base at V and 2 bases at J, with 7 bases in the middle. The germline gives CDR1 SGHNT, CDR2 YENEEA. The CDR3 region is CASSLGTPTDTQYF. In DNA form, the CDR3 reads TGTGCCAGCAGCTTAGGGACACCCACAGATACGCAGTATTTT. The full variable domain, its missing parts supplied by reference TRBV11-3 and TRBJ2-3, is EAGVVQSPRYKIIEKKQPVAFWCNPISGHNTLYWYLQNLGQGPELLIRYENEEAVDDSQLPKDRFSAERLKGVDSTLKIQPAELGDSAVYLCASSLGTPTDTQYFGPGTRLTVL.

The table lists this clonotype with many counts. V and J are TRBV5-6 and TRBJ1-1; D remains unclear. The CDR3 sequence is 13 residues long. Germline values: CDR1 SGHDT, CDR2 YYEEEE. V lost 5 bases, J lost 0 bases, and 8 bases lay in between. CDR3 sequence reads: CASRLSMNTEAFF. In nucleotides, the CDR3 is TGTGCCAGCAGACTCTCGATGAACACTGAAGCTTTCTTT.

There are many counts of this clonotype. The V and J genes are TRBV7-2 and TRBJ1-6, with 8 bases fitting TRBD1. After removal of 3 bases from V and 8 bases from J, the junction contained 9 bases not matched to a gene. The CDR3 runs to 16 residues. The germline V gene encodes CDR1 SGHTA and CDR2 FQGNSA. As DNA, the CDR3 is TGTGCCAGCAGCTTCGGTCAGACAGGGGTTGATTCACCCCTCCACTTT. This gives the protein CASSFGQTGVDSPLHF. The whole variable domain, remainder taken from reference TRBV7-2 and TRBJ1-6, is GAGVSQSPSNKVTEKGKDVELRCDPISGHTALYWYRQSLGQGLEFLIYFQGNSAPDKSGLPSDRFSAERTGGSVSTLTIQRTQQEDSAVYLCASSFGQTGVDSPLHFGNGTRLTVT.

In this sample, this clonotype turned up many times. The chain links TRBV6-5 to TRBJ1-2; D gene uncertain. Trimming took off 0 bases at V and 3 bases at J, with 8 bases between the two ends. The CDR3 is made up of 14 amino acids. Germline assignment: CDR1 MNHEY and CDR2 SVGAGI. CDR3 nucleotides: TGTGCCAGCAGTTACTCGAGGGAATACTATGGCTACACCTTC. This codes for CASSYSREYYGYTF.

In its sample, this clonotype was seen many times. At one boundary the junction diverges from the germline segment, which might be a read error. This rearrangement joins TRBV7-2 to TRBJ2-5; D remains unclear. Germline V gene lookup returns CDR1 SGHTA and CDR2 FQGNSA. The CDR3 covers 13 residues. This chain's CDR3 is CASSLGGKETQYF. The CDR3 coding sequence is TGTGCCAGCAGTTTAGGCGGCAAGGAGACCCAGTACTTC. The complete variable domain, with remaining parts taken from reference TRBV7-2 and TRBJ2-5, reads GAGVSQSPSNKVTEKGKDVELRCDPISGHTALYWYRQSLGQGLEFLIYFQGNSAPDKSGLPSDRFSAERTGGSVSTLTIQRTQQEDSAVYLCASSLGGKETQYFGPGTRLLVL.

Regarding this clonotype: A much larger clone lies one base from this, so it may be a read error. Given the absence of the conserved phenylalanine or tryptophan at the CDR3 end, a read error is likely. This rearrangement joins TRBV7-3 to TRBJ2-2; D gene uncertain. V was trimmed by 6 bases and J by 0 bases, leaving 5 bases between them. Germline CDR1 is SGHTA and CDR2 is FQGTGA. CDR3 length equals 13 residues. CDR3 sequence reads: CASSFTNTGELFS. The CDR3 DNA reads TGTGCCAGCAGTTTCACGAACACCGGGGAGCTGTTTTCT.

The chain combines TRBV15 with TRBJ2-7, with 10 bases that match TRBD1. The germline CDR1 and CDR2 sequences are LNHNV and YYDKDF (reference sequence). The CDR3 consists of 15 residues. Trimming took 4 bases from V and 6 from J; bases not matched to a gene: 9. In DNA form, the CDR3 reads TGTGCCACCAGCACCCGGGACAGGGGTAGTGGCGAGCAGTACTTC. Amino acid sequence: CATSTRDRGSGEQYF.

The sample holds many counts of this clonotype. This chain uses TRBV28 with TRBJ2-4; 9 bases line up with TRBD1. Trimming at V came to 4 bases and at J to 1 base, leaving 14 bases not matched to a gene. Germline V gene sequence: CDR1 MDHEN, CDR2 SYDVKM. The CDR3 runs to 19 residues. CDR3 residues: CASSSYRGLRALAKNIQYF. The CDR3 DNA reads as TGTGCCAGCAGTTCCTACAGGGGGCTGCGTGCCTTGGCCAAAAACATTCAGTACTTC.

The chain joins TRBV20-1 to TRBJ2-2, with TRBD1 identical over 8 bases. V shed 0 bases and J 6 bases; nucleotides not matched to a gene: 6. This CDR3 region has 15 residues. Germline assignment: CDR1 DFQATT and CDR2 SNEGSKA (reference sequence). DNA for the CDR3: TGCAGTGCTAGAGAGACAGGGGTTGGCTCCGGGGAGCTGTTTTTT. Its translation: CSARETGVGSGELFF.

This clonotype was recorded at least ten times. The gene calls are TRBV28 and TRBJ1-2, with 7 bases aligning to TRBD1. With 6 bases clipped from V and 2 bases from J, the junction kept 3 bases outside the gene matches. The CDR3 is 13 amino acids. Germline assignment: CDR1 MDHEN and CDR2 SYDVKM. The CDR3 loop is CASSLTGNYGYTF. The CDR3 DNA reads TGTGCCAGCAGCTTGACAGGGAACTATGGCTACACCTTC.

This clonotype came up many times. This rearrangement joins TRBV27 to TRBJ2-7; D unresolved. The CDR3 has 14 amino acids. V lost 4 bases and J lost 3, with 13 bases in between. CDR1 MNHEY and CDR2 SMNVEV come from the germline V gene (reference sequence). DNA of the CDR3: TGTGCCAGCAGTTCAGCTAGGTTCAACTACGAGCAGTACTTC. This translates into CASSSARFNYEQYF.

This clonotype showed up many times. The chain recombines TRBV6-1 with TRBJ1-1; the D gene is possibly TRBD1 (5 bases). This CDR3 is built from 13 residues. Germline V gene sequence: CDR1 MNHNS, CDR2 SASEGT. V was pared by 6 bases and J by 1 base, with 9 bases between. For the CDR3, the DNA is TGTGCCAGCAGCGACGGGACGAACACTGAAGCTTTCTTT. It yields the protein CASSDGTNTEAFF.

This chain uses TRBV29-1 with TRBJ2-7; D might be TRBD2 (5 bases). Germline-derived CDR1 and CDR2 are SQVTM and ANQGSEA. This CDR3 spans 12 amino acids. V was cut by 3 bases and J by 3 bases, with 9 bases left in between. The CDR3 nucleotides read TGCAGCGTTGATATAGGAGGCTACGAGCAGTACTTC. This encodes CSVDIGGYEQYF.

J is TRBJ1-5 and V is TRBV3-1, with no clear D. CDR1 is LGHDT and CDR2 is YNNKEL in the germline V gene (reference sequence). The CDR3 spans 14 residues. The germline V and J ends were trimmed by 2 bases and 7 bases, with 12 bases remaining between them. The CDR3 DNA sequence: TGTGCCAGCAGCCAAACTACTGTGCGGCAGCCCCAGCATTTT. Translation gives CASSQTTVRQPQHF.

The table lists this clonotype with many counts. The chain recombines TRBV7-2 with TRBJ1-4; no definite D call. The germline V and J ends were trimmed by 2 bases and 8 bases, with 6 bases remaining between them. The CDR3 consists of 12 residues. CDR1 and CDR2 from the germline V gene are SGHTA and FQGNSA. The chain's CDR3 is CASSLSTEKLFF. As DNA, the CDR3 is TGTGCCAGCAGCTTAAGTACGGAAAAACTGTTTTTT.

This rearrangement joins TRBV11-1 to TRBJ2-7; a weak D match, TRBD2 (5 bases). This CDR3 has 13 residues. The germline CDR1 and CDR2 sequences are SGHAT and FQDESV (reference sequence). Trimming left V 5 bases short and J 7 bases short, with 15 bases between. The CDR3 sequence: CASSQVRGSEQYF. Here the CDR3 DNA reads TGTGCCAGCAGCCAAGTACGAGGGAGTGAGCAGTACTTC.

This clonotype was observed a handful of times. V gene TRBV7-9 combines with J gene TRBJ1-2; D is possibly TRBD1 (6 bases). Trimming removed 1 base at V and 0 bases at J, with 9 bases between. The CDR3 contains 15 residues. Germline CDR1 SEHNR, CDR2 FQNEAQ (reference sequence). The CDR3, as DNA: TGTGCCAGCAGCTTAGACGGGACATCTAACTATGGCTACACCTTC. This encodes CASSLDGTSNYGYTF.

In this sample, this clonotype turned up a few times. The chain recombines TRBV2 with TRBJ1-6, with no clear D. The CDR3 is made up of 14 amino acids. Trimming took 1 base from V and 9 from J, leaving 10 bases between them. Germline CDR1 and CDR2: SNHLY and FYNNEI. The CDR3 nucleotides are TGTGCCAGCAGTGAAGATGAACTTATTTCACCCCTCCACTTT. Translation gives CASSEDELISPLHF.

The table lists this clonotype with a few counts. The rearrangement joins TRBV6-1 to TRBJ1-5, with D maybe TRBD1 (5 bases). CDR3 size: 12 residues. Germline V gene sequence: CDR1 MNHNS, CDR2 SASEGT. The V end lost 10 bases, the J end lost 7 bases, and 14 bases lay between the germline ends. The CDR3 loop reads CATRGEGQPQHF. In DNA form, the CDR3 reads TGTGCCACCCGGGGGGAGGGACAGCCCCAGCATTTT.

At least ten counts were recorded for this clonotype. CDR3 bases: TGCAGTGCTCGGGGCGGGGTTAACAATGAGCAGTTCTTC. Protein product: CSARGGVNNEQFF. V usage is TRBV20-1 and J usage is TRBJ2-1, with a tentative D call TRBD2 (6 bases). Trimming removed 5 bases from V and 5 bases from J, with 13 bases in between. CDR3 length equals 13 residues. CDR1 and CDR2 from the germline V gene are DFQATT and SNEGSKA (reference sequence).

This clonotype has a count of ten or more. This sequence joins TRBV27 and TRBJ1-1, with a possible D match to TRBD1 (6 bases). Trimming left V 1 base short and J 1 base short, with 10 bases between. Germline CDR1 MNHEY, CDR2 SMNVEV (reference sequence). The length of the CDR3 is 15 residues. The CDR3 DNA reads as TGTGCCAGCAGTTTATTGGACAGACAGAACACTGAAGCTTTCTTT. The encoded protein is CASSLLDRQNTEAFF.

The gene calls are TRBV4-1 and TRBJ2-2, with 9 positions matching TRBD2. Germline-derived CDR1 and CDR2 are MGHRA and YSYEKL. The CDR3 spans 18 residues. V gave up 3 bases and J gave up 1 base; unmatched junction bases: 9. In nucleotides, the CDR3 is TGCGCCAGCAGCCATCTTTTAGCGGGGGTATTGAACACCGGGGAGCTGTTTTTT. It codes for CASSHLLAGVLNTGELFF.